Each of the 16 T cell receptor beta chains below was sequenced from the same sample in a study of cytomegalovirus exposure and HLA in healthy donors. With 60 Vbeta and 13 Jbeta primers, the PCR was carried out. Repertoires were generated with immunoSEQ multiplex PCR, while TCRdb's copy carries only in-frame clones and drops some. Of 200,000 to 250,000 clones detected, about 80% appear once; the ten largest clones hold 2.5% to 3.5%. Material: PBMCs. All receptors come from a woman in her sixties or seventies in good health and CMV-seropositive.

This chain joins TRBV28 and TRBJ1-1; 8 bases line up with TRBD1. The CDR3 is made up of 15 amino acids. Unmatched junction bases numbered 10, after V lost 5 bases and J lost 5 bases. Germline lookup yields CDR1 MDHEN and CDR2 SYDVKM. CDR3 residues: CASSTHRQGWTEAFF. CDR3 nucleotides: TGTGCCAGCAGTACCCACCGACAGGGGTGGACTGAAGCTTTCTTT.

This rearrangement joins TRBV5-1 to TRBJ2-2; 7 nucleotides match TRBD2. Germline V gene data show CDR1 as SGHRS and CDR2 as YFSETQ. The junction had 8 bases not matched to a gene; V was cut back by 3 bases and J by 6 bases. This CDR3 contains 15 residues. The CDR3 reads CASSSVPGGAGELFF. The DNA of the CDR3 is TGCGCCAGCAGCTCAGTACCGGGAGGCGCCGGGGAGCTGTTTTTT.

This sequence joins TRBV7-9 and TRBJ1-2; 7 nucleotides match TRBD1. Per germline, CDR1 SEHNR and CDR2 FQNEAQ (reference sequence). The CDR3 is made up of 13 amino acids. V was clipped by 4 bases and J by 6 bases; unmatched bases: 5. The CDR3 region is CASSSTGSNGYTF. CDR3 in DNA: TGTGCCAGCAGCTCGACAGGGTCAAATGGCTACACCTTC. Drawing the rest from reference TRBV7-9 and TRBJ1-2, the complete variable domain is DTGVSQNPRHKITKRGQNVTFRCDPISEHNRLYWYRQTLGQGPEFLTYFQNEAQLEKSRLLSDRFSAERPKGSFSTLEIQRTEQGDSAMYLCASSSTGSNGYTFGSGTRLTVV.

The chain links TRBV4-1 to TRBJ1-5; D ambiguous. Germline V gene sequence: CDR1 MGHRA, CDR2 YSYEKL. This CDR3 is 15 amino acids long. V lost 4 bases to trimming and J lost 3 bases, with 13 bases between them. This CDR3 is CASSLYTESNQPQHF. The CDR3 coding sequence is TGCGCCAGCAGCCTCTACACAGAATCCAATCAGCCCCAGCATTTT.

This chain connects TRBV11-2 to TRBJ2-3, with D possibly matching TRBD2 (7 bases). Trimming removed 5 bases from V and 4 bases from J, with 16 bases in between. The CDR3 runs to 15 residues. Germline-derived CDR1 and CDR2 are SGHAT and FQNNGV. The DNA for the CDR3 is TGTGCCAGCAGCCGAGGGGGGGAGGGAGCAGATACGCAGTATTTT. Protein product: CASSRGGEGADTQYF.

The chain employs TRBV11-2 and TRBJ2-1, with D possibly TRBD2 on 7 matching bases. V was shortened by 1 base and J by 1 base, with 14 bases between the two germline ends. Germline V gene sequence: CDR1 SGHAT, CDR2 FQNNGV. The CDR3 has 17 amino acids. Here the CDR3 reads CASSLVGGARSYNEQFF. Here the CDR3 DNA reads TGTGCCAGCAGCTTAGTGGGGGGGGCTAGATCCTACAATGAGCAGTTCTTC.

The chain combines TRBV6-1 with TRBJ2-2, with a tentative D call TRBD1 (6 bases). The CDR3 contains 15 residues. Per germline, CDR1 MNHNS and CDR2 SASEGT. Trimming left V 7 bases short and J 5 bases short, with 17 bases between. The CDR3, as DNA: TGTGCCAGCACAAACCTCCAGGGGATAACCGGGGAGCTGTTTTTT. Its translation: CASTNLQGITGELFF.

The chain carries TRBV5-1 and TRBJ1-1; TRBD1 matches 11 bases. Germline values: CDR1 SGHRS, CDR2 YFSETQ. Trimming took 2 bases from V and 4 from J; bases not matched to a gene: 7. The CDR3 loop spans 16 amino acids. The CDR3 sequence: CASSFGQGAGGTEAFF. In nucleotides, the CDR3 is TGCGCCAGCAGCTTTGGACAGGGGGCAGGGGGCACTGAAGCTTTCTTT.

The V call is TRBV5-8, the J call TRBJ1-2; TRBD1 matches 7 bases. CDR1 SGHTS and CDR2 YDEGEE come from the germline V gene. The CDR3 totals 14 residues. J lost 5 bases, V lost 4 bases, and 8 bases had no gene match. DNA for the CDR3: TGTGCCAGCAGCAAGCAGGGGGACGGGTATGGCTACACCTTC. Its translation is CASSKQGDGYGYTF.

This chain links TRBV19 with TRBJ2-7; D is ambiguous. CDR3 length equals 12 residues. Germline V lookup: CDR1 LNHDA, CDR2 SQIVND (reference sequence). V was trimmed by 2 bases and J by 6 bases, leaving 8 bases between them. The DNA for the CDR3 is TGTGCCAGTAGTATATATGGCGGCGAGCAGTACTTC. It is translated as CASSIYGGEQYF.

This chain joins TRBV28 and TRBJ2-5, with 11 bases that match TRBD2. The CDR3 has 15 amino acids. Germline V gene lookup returns CDR1 MDHEN and CDR2 SYDVKM. Germline trimming cut 4 bases from V and 5 bases from J; bases unmatched to any gene: 6. The CDR3 is CASSSTSGEGETQYF. CDR3 nucleotide sequence: TGTGCCAGCAGTTCGACTAGCGGGGAGGGGGAGACCCAGTACTTC.

V and J are TRBV7-2 and TRBJ2-5; 10 bases are shared with TRBD2. The DNA matches TRBJ2-7 better at its end, which makes the J call doubtful. Germline V gene sequence: CDR1 SGHTA, CDR2 FQGNSA. This CDR3 has 15 residues. CDR3 nucleotide sequence: TGTGCCAGCAGCTTAATGGCTAGCGGGGGTTACGAGCAGTACTTC. This gives the protein CASSLMASGGYEQYF.

V usage is TRBV19 and J usage is TRBJ1-5; tentative D call: TRBD1 (6 bases). Germline V CDR1 and CDR2: LNHDA, SQIVND (reference sequence). The CDR3 has 15 residues. V was cut by 5 bases and J by 2 bases, with 13 bases left in between. The DNA for the CDR3 is TGTGCCAGTAGTCCCAGGGGTAGGGGCAATCAGCCCCAGCATTTT. It encodes CASSPRGRGNQPQHF.

The rearrangement uses TRBV7-9 and TRBJ2-1; 10 nucleotides align to TRBD1. This CDR3 is built from 14 residues. Germline trimming cut 1 base from V and 12 bases from J; bases unmatched to any gene: 6. Germline V gene lookup returns CDR1 SEHNR and CDR2 FQNEAQ (reference sequence). CDR3 in DNA: TGTGCCAGCAGCTTAGACGGGACAGGGGCTGTGCAGTTCTTC. Translation gives CASSLDGTGAVQFF.

The chain carries TRBV7-9 and TRBJ2-3, with TRBD2 identical over 14 bases. The CDR3 contains 18 residues. Germline lookup yields CDR1 SEHNR and CDR2 FQNEAQ (reference sequence). V trimming: 6 bases; J trimming: 1 base; junction bases outside the gene matches: 9. The CDR3: CASRRLAGGPKGTDTQYF. The CDR3 DNA follows: TGTGCCAGCAGGAGACTAGCGGGAGGGCCTAAGGGCACAGATACGCAGTATTTT.

The CDR3 sequence: CASSPRVNRVGETQYF. The CDR3 region has the DNA TGTGCCAGCTCACCACGTGTAAACAGGGTGGGAGAGACCCAGTACTTC. The chain employs TRBV18 and TRBJ2-5, with D perhaps TRBD1 (6 bases). The CDR3 sequence is 16 residues long. V was clipped by 1 base and J by 4 bases, with 16 bases between them. Germline V gene data show CDR1 as KGHSH and CDR2 as LQKENI.